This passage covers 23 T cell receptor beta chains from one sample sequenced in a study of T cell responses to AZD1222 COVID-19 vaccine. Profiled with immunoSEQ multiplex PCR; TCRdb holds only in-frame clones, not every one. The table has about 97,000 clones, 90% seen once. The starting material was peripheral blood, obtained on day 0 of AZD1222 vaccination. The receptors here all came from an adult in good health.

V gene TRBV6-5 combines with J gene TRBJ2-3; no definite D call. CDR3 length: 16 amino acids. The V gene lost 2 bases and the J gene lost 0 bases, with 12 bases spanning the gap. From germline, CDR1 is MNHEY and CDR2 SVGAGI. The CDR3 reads CASSYALPKSTDTQYF. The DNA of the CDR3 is TGTGCCAGCAGTTACGCTCTACCCAAAAGCACAGATACGCAGTATTTT.

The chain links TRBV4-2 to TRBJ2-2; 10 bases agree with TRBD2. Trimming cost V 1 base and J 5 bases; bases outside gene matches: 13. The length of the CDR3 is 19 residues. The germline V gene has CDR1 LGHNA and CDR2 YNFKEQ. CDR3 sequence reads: CASSQGHSGGVLGTGELFF. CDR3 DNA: TGTGCCAGCAGCCAAGGCCACAGCGGGGGGGTCCTTGGAACCGGGGAGCTGTTTTTT.

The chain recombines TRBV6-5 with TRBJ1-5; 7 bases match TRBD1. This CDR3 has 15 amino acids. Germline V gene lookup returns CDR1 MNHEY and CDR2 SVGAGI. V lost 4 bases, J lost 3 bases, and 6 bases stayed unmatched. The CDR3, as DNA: TGTGCCAGCAGTTTTGGACAGGCCGCCAATCAGCCCCAGCATTTT. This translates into CASSFGQAANQPQHF.

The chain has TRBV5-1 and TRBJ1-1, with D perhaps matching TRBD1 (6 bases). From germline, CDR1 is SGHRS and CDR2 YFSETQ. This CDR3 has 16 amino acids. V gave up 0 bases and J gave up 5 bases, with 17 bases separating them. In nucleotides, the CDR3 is TGCGCCAGCAGCTTGGGTACAGGGCTGGGGGGAACTGAAGCTTTCTTT. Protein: CASSLGTGLGGTEAFF.

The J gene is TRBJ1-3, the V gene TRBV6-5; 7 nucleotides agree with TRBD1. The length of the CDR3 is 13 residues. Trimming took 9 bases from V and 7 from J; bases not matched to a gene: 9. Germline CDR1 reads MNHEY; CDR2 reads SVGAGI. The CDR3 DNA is TGTGCCAGTTCGGACAGGTGGATTAACACCATATATTTT. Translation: CASSDRWINTIYF.

The chain's CDR3 is CASSPQGDTEAFF. CDR3 in DNA: TGTGCCAGCAGCCCACAGGGGGACACTGAAGCTTTCTTT. V usage is TRBV12-3 or TRBV12-4 and J usage is TRBJ1-1; 8 bases match TRBD1. The CDR3 length is 13 residues. Trimming removed 6 bases from V and 3 bases from J; junction bases left unmatched: 3.

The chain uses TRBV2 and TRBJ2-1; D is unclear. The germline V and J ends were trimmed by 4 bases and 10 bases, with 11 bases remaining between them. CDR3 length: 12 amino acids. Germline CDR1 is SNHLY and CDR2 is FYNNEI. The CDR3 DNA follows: TGTGCCAGCAGTGCTGCGGCCAGGGAGCAGTTCTTC. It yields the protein CASSAAAREQFF.

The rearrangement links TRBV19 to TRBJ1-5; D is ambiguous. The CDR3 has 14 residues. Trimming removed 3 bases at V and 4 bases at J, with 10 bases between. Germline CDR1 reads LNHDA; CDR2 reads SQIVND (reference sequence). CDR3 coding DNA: TGTGCCAGTAGTATGGAGGAACCAAATCAGCCCCAGCATTTT. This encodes CASSMEEPNQPQHF.

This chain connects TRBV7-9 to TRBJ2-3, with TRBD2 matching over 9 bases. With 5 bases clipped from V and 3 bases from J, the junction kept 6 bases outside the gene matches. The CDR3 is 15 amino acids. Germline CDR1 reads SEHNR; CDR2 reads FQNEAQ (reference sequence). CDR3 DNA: TGTGCCAGCAGCAAAAGCGGGGGGTTAACAGATACGCAGTATTTT. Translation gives CASSKSGGLTDTQYF.

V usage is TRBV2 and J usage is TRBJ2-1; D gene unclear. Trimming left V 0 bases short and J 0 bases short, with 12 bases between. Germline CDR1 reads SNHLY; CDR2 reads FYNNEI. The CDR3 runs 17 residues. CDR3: CASSEANPGPSYNEQFF. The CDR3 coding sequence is TGTGCCAGCAGTGAAGCGAATCCGGGCCCCTCCTACAATGAGCAGTTCTTC.

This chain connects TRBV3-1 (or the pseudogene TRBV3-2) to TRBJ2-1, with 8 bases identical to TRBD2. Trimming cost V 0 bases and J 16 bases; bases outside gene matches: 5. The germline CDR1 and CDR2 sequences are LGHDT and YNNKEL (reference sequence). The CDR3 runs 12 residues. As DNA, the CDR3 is TGTGCCAGCAGCCAAGATAGCGGGATACCATTCTTC. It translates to CASSQDSGIPFF.

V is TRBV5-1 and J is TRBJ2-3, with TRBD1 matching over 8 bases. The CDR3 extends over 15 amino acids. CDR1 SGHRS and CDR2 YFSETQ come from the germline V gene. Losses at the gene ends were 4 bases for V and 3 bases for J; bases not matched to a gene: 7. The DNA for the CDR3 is TGCGCCAGCAGCACTCAGGGGGCTGGGACAGATACGCAGTATTTT. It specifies CASSTQGAGTDTQYF.

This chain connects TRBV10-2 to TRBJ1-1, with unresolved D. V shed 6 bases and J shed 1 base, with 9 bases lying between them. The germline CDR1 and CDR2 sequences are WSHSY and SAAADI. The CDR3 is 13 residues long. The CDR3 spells CASSNAGNTEAFF. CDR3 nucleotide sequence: TGCGCCAGCAGCAACGCAGGGAACACTGAAGCTTTCTTT.

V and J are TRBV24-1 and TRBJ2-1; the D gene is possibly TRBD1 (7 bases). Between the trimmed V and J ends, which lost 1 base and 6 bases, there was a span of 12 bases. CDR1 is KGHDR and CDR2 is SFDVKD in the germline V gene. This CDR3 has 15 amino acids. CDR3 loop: CATSDFQGEVNEQFF. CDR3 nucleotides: TGTGCCACCAGTGATTTCCAGGGGGAGGTCAATGAGCAGTTCTTC.

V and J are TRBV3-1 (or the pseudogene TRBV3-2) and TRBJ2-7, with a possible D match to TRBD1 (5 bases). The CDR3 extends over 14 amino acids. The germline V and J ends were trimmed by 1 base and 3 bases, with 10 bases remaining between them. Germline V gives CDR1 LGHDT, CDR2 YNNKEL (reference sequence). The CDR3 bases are TGTGCCAGCAGCCAAGGTCACAGGAGCTACGAGCAGTACTTC. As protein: CASSQGHRSYEQYF.

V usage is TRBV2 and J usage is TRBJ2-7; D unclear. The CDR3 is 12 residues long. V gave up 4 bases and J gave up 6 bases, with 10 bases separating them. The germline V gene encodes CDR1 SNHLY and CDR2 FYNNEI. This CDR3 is CASSGSEIEQYF. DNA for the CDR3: TGTGCCAGCAGTGGGAGTGAAATCGAGCAGTACTTC.

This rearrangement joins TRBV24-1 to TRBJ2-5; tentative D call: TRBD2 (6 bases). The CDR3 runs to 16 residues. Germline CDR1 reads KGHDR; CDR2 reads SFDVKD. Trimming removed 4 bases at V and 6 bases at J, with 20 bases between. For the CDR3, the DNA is TGTGCCACCAGTGAAAGCAGACCTCGCCGGGAGCAGACCCAGTACTTC. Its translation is CATSESRPRREQTQYF.

CDR3 coding DNA: TGTGCCAGCAGGATCCGTTTTCTAAACACTGAAGCTTTCTTT. It translates to CASRIRFLNTEAFF. The chain employs TRBV2 and TRBJ1-1; no clear D gene. CDR3 length: 14 residues. The germline V and J ends were trimmed by 6 bases and 2 bases, with 13 bases remaining between them. Germline V gene lookup returns CDR1 SNHLY and CDR2 FYNNEI.

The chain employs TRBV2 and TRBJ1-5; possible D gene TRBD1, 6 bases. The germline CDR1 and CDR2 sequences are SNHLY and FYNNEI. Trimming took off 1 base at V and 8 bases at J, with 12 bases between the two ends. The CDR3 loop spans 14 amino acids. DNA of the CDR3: TGTGCCAGCAGTGAAGACCGGGGGGCGGAGCCCCAGCATTTT. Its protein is CASSEDRGAEPQHF.

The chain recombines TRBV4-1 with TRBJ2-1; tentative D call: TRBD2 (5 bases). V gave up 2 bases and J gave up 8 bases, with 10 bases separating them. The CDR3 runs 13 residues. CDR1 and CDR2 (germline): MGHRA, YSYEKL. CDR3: CASSQFGGDEQFF. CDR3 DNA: TGCGCCAGCAGCCAATTCGGAGGTGATGAGCAGTTCTTC.

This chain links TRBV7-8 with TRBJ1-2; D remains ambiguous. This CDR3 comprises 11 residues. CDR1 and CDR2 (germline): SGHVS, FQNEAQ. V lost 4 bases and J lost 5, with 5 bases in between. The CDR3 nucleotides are TGTGCCAGCAGCTCGCAGTATGGCTACACCTTC. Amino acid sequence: CASSSQYGYTF.

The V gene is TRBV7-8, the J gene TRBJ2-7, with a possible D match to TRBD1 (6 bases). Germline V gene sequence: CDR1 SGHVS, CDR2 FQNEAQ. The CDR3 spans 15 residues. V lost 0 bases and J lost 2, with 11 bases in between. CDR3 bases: TGTGCCAGCAGCTTAGCGGCGGCAGGGGCCTACGAGCAGTACTTC. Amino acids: CASSLAAAGAYEQYF. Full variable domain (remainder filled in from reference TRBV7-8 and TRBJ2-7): GAGVSQSPRYKVAKRGQDVALRCDPISGHVSLFWYQQALGQGPEFLTYFQNEAQLDKSGLPSDRFFAERPEGSVSTLKIQRTQQEDSAVYLCASSLAAAGAYEQYFGPGTRLTVT.

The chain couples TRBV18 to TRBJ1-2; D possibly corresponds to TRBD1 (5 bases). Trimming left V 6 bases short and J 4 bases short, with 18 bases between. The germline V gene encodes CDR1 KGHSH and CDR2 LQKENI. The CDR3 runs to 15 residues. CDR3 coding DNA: TGTGCCAGCTCCCCTGAAACCCAGGGCTCCTATGGCTACACCTTC. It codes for CASSPETQGSYGYTF.